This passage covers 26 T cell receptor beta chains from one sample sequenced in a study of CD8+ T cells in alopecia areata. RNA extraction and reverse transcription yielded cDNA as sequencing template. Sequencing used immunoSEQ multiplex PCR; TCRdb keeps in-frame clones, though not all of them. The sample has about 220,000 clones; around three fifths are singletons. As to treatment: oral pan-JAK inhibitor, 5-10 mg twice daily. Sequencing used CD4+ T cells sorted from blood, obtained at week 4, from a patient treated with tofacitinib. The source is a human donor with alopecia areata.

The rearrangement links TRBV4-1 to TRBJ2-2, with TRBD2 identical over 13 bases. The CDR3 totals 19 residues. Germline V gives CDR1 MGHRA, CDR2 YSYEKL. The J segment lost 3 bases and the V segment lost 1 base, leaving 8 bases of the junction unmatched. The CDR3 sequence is CASSQASTSGGPHTGELFF. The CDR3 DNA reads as TGCGCCAGCAGCCAAGCCTCGACTAGCGGGGGGCCCCACACCGGGGAGCTGTTTTTT.

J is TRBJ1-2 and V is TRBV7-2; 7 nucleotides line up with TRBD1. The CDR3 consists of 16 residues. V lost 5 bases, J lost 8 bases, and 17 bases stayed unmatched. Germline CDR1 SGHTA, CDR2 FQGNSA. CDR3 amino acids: CASSPYIAGGQEGYTF. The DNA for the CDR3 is TGTGCCAGCAGCCCCTATATAGCAGGGGGGCAGGAGGGCTACACCTTC.

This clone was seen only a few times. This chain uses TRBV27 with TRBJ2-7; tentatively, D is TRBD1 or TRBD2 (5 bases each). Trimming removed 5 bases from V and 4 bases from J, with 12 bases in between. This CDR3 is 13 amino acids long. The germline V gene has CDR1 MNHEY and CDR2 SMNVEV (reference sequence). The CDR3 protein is CASSEGRNYEQYF. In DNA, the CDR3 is TGTGCCAGCAGTGAGGGACGGAATTACGAGCAGTACTTC.

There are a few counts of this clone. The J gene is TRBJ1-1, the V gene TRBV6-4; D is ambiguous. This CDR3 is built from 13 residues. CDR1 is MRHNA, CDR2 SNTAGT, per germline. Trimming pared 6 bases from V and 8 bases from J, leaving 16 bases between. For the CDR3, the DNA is TGTGCCAGCAGCGAATGGGATGGAGGAGAAGCTTTCTTT. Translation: CASSEWDGGEAFF.

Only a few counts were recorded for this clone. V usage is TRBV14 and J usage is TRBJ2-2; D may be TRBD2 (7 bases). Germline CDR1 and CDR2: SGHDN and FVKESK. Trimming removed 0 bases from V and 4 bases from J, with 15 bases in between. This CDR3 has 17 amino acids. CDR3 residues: CASSQDGGAGRTGELFF. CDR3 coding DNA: TGTGCCAGCAGCCAAGATGGGGGGGCAGGTCGCACCGGGGAGCTGTTTTTT.

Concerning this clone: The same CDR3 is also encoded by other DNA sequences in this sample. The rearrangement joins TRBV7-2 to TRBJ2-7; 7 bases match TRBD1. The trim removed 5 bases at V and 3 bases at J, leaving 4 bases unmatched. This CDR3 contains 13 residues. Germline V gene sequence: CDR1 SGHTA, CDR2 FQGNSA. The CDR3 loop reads CASSPRQGYEQYF. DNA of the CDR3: TGTGCCAGCAGCCCTCGACAGGGCTACGAGCAGTACTTC.

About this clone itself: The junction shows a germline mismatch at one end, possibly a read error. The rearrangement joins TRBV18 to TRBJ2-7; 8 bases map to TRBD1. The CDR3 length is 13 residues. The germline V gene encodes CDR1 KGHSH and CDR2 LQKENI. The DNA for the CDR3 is TGTGCCAGCTCCCCACAGGGGGCCTACGAGCAGTACTTC. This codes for CASSPQGAYEQYF.

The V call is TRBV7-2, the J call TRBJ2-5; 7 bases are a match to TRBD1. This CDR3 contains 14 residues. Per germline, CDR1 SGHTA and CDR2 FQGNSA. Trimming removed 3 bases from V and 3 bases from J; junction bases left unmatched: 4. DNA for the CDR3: TGTGCCAGCAGCTTGGGGACAGTAAAAGAGACCCAGTACTTC. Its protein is CASSLGTVKETQYF.

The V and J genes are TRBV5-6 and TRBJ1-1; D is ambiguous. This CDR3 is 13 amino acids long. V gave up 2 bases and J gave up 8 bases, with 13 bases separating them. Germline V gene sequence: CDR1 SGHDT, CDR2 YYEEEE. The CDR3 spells CASSFRQVGEAFF. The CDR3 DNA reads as TGTGCCAGCAGCTTCAGGCAGGTCGGGGAAGCTTTCTTT.

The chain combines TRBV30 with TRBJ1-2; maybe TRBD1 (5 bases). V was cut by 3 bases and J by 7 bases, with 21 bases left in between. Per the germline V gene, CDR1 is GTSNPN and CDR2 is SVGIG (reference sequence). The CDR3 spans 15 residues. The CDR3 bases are TGTGCCTGGAGACCCACTTGGGGGGGAACGGGTGGCTACACCTTC. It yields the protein CAWRPTWGGTGGYTF.

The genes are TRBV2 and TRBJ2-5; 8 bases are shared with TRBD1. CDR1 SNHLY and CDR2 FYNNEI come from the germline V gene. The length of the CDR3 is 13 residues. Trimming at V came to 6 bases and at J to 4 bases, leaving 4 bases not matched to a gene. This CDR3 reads CASRTGVLETQYF. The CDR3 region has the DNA TGTGCCAGCAGGACAGGGGTCCTAGAGACCCAGTACTTC.

The CDR3 region has the DNA TGTGCCAGCAGCGCCGGACAGGTCACTAACTATGGCTACACCTTC. Translation gives CASSAGQVTNYGYTF. The J gene is TRBJ1-2, the V gene TRBV9, with TRBD1 matching 7 bases. Germline trimming cut 3 bases from V and 0 bases from J; bases unmatched to any gene: 5. Germline V CDR1 and CDR2: SGDLS, YYNGEE. The CDR3 contains 15 residues.

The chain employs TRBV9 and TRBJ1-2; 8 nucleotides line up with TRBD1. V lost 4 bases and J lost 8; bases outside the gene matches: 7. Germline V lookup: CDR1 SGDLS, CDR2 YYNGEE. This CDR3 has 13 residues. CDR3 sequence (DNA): TGTGCCAGCAGCTTCGACAGGGGACGGGGCTACACCTTC. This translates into CASSFDRGRGYTF.

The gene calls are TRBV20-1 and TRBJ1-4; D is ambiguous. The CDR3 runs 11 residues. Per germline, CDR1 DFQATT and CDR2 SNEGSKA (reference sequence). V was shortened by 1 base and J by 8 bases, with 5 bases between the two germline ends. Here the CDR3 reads CSARGIEKLFF. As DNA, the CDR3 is TGCAGTGCTAGAGGGATAGAAAAACTGTTTTTT.

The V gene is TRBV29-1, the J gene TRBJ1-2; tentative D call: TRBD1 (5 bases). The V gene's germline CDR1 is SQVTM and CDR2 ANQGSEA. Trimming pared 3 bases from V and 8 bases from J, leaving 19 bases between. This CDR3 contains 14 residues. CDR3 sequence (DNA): TGCAGCGTTGACAGGGTAGAGGGGTCGGGAGGCTACACCTTC. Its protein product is CSVDRVEGSGGYTF.

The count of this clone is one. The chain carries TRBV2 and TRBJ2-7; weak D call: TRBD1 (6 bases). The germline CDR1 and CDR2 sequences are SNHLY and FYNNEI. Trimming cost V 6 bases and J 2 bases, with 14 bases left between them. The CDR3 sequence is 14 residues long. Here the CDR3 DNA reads TGTGCCAGCAGATTACAGGGTGGGACCTACGAGCAGTACTTC. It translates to CASRLQGGTYEQYF. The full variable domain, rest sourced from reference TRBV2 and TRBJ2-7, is EPEVTQTPSHQVTQMGQEVILRCVPISNHLYFYWYRQILGQKVEFLVSFYNNEISEKSEIFDDQFSVERPDGSNFTLKIRSTKLEDSAMYFCASRLQGGTYEQYFGPGTRLTVT.

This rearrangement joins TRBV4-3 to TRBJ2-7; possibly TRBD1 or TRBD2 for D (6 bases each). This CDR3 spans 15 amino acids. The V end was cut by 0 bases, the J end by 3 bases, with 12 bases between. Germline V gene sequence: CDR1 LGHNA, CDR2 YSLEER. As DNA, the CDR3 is TGCGCCAGCAGCCAAGATTGGGGGCGGGACTACGAGCAGTACTTC. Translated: CASSQDWGRDYEQYF.

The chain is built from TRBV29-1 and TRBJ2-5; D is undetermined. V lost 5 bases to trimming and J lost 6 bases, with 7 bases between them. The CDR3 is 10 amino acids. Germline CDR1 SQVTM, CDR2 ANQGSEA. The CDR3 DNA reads TGCAGCGTTATTGACCAGACCCAGTACTTC. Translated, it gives CSVIDQTQYF.

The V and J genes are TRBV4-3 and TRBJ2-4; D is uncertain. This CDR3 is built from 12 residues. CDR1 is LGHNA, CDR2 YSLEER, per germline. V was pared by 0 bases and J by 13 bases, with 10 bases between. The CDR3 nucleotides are TGCGCCAGCAGCCAAGATAAGGAGAGACAGTACTTC. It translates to CASSQDKERQYF.

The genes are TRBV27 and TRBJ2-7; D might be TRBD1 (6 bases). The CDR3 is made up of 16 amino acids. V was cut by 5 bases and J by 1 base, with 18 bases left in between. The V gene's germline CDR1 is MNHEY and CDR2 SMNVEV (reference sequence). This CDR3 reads CASSRINQGPSYEQYF. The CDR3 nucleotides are TGTGCCAGCAGTCGCATAAATCAGGGGCCTTCCTACGAGCAGTACTTC.

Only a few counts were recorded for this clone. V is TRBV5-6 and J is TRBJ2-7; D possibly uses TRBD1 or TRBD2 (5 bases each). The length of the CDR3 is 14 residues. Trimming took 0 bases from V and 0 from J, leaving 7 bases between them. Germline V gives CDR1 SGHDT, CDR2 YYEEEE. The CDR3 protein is CASSLGGASYEQYF. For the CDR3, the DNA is TGTGCCAGCAGCTTGGGAGGGGCCTCCTACGAGCAGTACTTC.

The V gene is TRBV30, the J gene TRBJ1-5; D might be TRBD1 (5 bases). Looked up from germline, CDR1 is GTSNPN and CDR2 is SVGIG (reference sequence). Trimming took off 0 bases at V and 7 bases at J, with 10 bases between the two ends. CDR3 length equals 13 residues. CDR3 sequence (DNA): TGTGCCTGGAGTGTGGGGGAGAGCCAGCCCCAGCATTTT. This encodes CAWSVGESQPQHF.

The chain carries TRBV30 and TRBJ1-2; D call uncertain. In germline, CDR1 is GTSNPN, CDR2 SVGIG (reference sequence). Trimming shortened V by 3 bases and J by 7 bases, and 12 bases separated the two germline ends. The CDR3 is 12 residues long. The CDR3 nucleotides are TGTGCCTGGAGCAGAAGAGGGTCTGGCTACACCTTC. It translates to CAWSRRGSGYTF.

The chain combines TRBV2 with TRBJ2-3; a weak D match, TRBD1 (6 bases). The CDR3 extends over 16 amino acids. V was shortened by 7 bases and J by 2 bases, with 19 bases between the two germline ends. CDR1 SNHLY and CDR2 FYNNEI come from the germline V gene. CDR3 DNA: TGTGCCAGCAAGCTGGCACCCGGGGACACCACAGATACGCAGTATTTT. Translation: CASKLAPGDTTDTQYF.

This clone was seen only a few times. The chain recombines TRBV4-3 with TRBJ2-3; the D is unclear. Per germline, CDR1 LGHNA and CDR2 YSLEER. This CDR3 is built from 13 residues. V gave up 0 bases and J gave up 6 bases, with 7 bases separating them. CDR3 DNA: TGCGCCAGCAGCCAAGATTTTTGGGATACGCAGTATTTT. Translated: CASSQDFWDTQYF.

CDR3 DNA: TGTGCCAGCAGCGGAGGGGGCTCCTACGAGCAGTACTTC. Encoded protein: CASSGGGSYEQYF. The J gene is TRBJ2-7, the V gene TRBV9; maybe TRBD1 (6 bases). Trimming took 3 bases from V and 0 from J, leaving 7 bases between them. Germline assignment: CDR1 SGDLS and CDR2 YYNGEE. CDR3 size: 13 residues.